Listed below are T cell receptor beta chains from one sample, sequenced in a study of blood T cell repertoires in COVID-19. Sequencing used immunoSEQ multiplex PCR; TCRdb keeps in-frame clones, though not all of them. The sample includes roughly 150,000 clones, approximately 90% of them seen just once. The specimen sequenced was peripheral blood. The receptors derive from a man aged 55 to 70 with active or convalescent COVID-19. CDR3s include the opening cysteine and the closing phenylalanine or tryptophan. The D gene is left open where the match is weak. For some rows the clone size is stated as once, few or many, or as a class when expanded; others skip it.

J: TRBJ1-3
D: .
size: .
V: TRBV19
DNA: TGTGCCAGTAGTATCCCGCATTGGGGGGTCTCTGGAAACACCATATATTTT
CDR3: CASSIPHWGVSGNTIYF

J: TRBJ2-6
D: TRBD1
size: .
V: TRBV19
DNA: TGTGCCAGTAGTATGGGTAACAGGGGGCTTTGGTCTGGGGCCAACGTCCTGACTTTC
CDR3: CASSMGNRGLWSGANVLTF

J: TRBJ2-3
D: TRBD2
size: .
V: TRBV7-6
DNA: TGTGCCAGCAGCTTGACTAGCGGGGGCTCCGGGGATACGCAGTATTTT
CDR3: CASSLTSGGSGDTQYF

J: TRBJ1-5
D: .
size: .
V: TRBV7-2
DNA: TGTGCCAGCAGCCAGTACAGGGCTAGCAATCAGCCCCAGCATTTT
CDR3: CASSQYRASNQPQHF

J: TRBJ1-1
D: TRBD1
size: .
V: TRBV2
DNA: TGTGCCAGCAGGCGGGACAGGGGGTCGAACACTGAAGCTTTCTTT
CDR3: CASRRDRGSNTEAFF

J: TRBJ2-5
D: TRBD1
size: .
V: TRBV6-5
DNA: TGTGCCAGCAGGCGACAGCCAGGGGGACAAGAGACCCAGTACTTC
CDR3: CASRRQPGGQETQYF

J: TRBJ2-3
D: .
size: .
V: TRBV6-5
DNA: TGTGCCAGCAGCCGACAGCCTCACACAGATACGCAGTATTTT
CDR3: CASSRQPHTDTQYF

J: TRBJ2-1
D: TRBD1
size: .
V: TRBV14
DNA: TGTGCCAGCAGCCAAGAATTGACCGGGACAGGGGGCAATGAGCAGTTCTTC
CDR3: CASSQELTGTGGNEQFF

J: TRBJ2-1
D: .
size: .
V: TRBV5-6
DNA: TGTGCCAGCAGCCCAGGTTACAATGAGCAGTTCTTC
CDR3: CASSPGYNEQFF

J: TRBJ1-6
D: TRBD1
size: .
V: TRBV7-8
DNA: TGTGCCAGCAGCTCCCAGCCGGGACAGCGAAATTCACCCCTCCACTTT
CDR3: CASSSQPGQRNSPLHF

J: TRBJ1-5
D: .
size: .
V: TRBV4-1
DNA: TGCGCCAGCAGCCAAGAATATCGGCAGGGAAGGGGGAATCAGCCCCAGCATTTT
CDR3: CASSQEYRQGRGNQPQHF

J: TRBJ1-2
D: .
size: .
V: TRBV5-1
DNA: TGCGCCAGCAGCTTGTCCCTGGGGGCCTACACCTTC
CDR3: CASSLSLGAYTF

J: TRBJ2-3
D: TRBD1
size: .
V: TRBV15
DNA: TGTGCCACCGAGCCCGGACAGGGGGCGGATACGCAGTATTTT
CDR3: CATEPGQGADTQYF

J: TRBJ1-5
D: .
size: once
V: TRBV29-1
DNA: TGCAGCTTCACAGGGATGCTCGGTAGCAATCAGCCCCAGCATTTT
CDR3: CSFTGMLGSNQPQHF

J: TRBJ1-1
D: .
size: few
V: TRBV5-4
DNA: TGTGCCAGCAGCTTGGGGGGCACCACTGAAGCTTTCTTT
CDR3: CASSLGGTTEAFF

J: TRBJ1-1
D: TRBD1
size: .
V: TRBV24-1
DNA: TGTGCCACCAGTGATCCTCCCGGGACAGGGGGCAACACTGAAGCTTTCTTT
CDR3: CATSDPPGTGGNTEAFF

J: TRBJ1-6
D: .
size: .
V: TRBV27
DNA: TGTGCCAGCAGTTTAGACAGAAGAAATTCACCCCTCCACTTT
CDR3: CASSLDRRNSPLHF

J: TRBJ1-1
D: TRBD1
size: .
V: TRBV18
DNA: TGTGCCAGCTCAAGGGACAGCGCCAAAGCTTTCTTT
CDR3: CASSRDSAKAFF